The 9 T cell receptor beta chains below all came from one sample that was sequenced in a study of T-cell memory formation after mild COVID-19. TCRdb fed the 5' RACE reads into MiXCR, producing one record per CDR3 protein. The sample gives hundreds of thousands of distinct CDR3 sequences, roughly an eighth of which show up once; approximately 20% is in the top ten. The source material was PBMCs or a T cell subset sorted from them (not recorded which). The receptor source for this set is a man in his late teens or twenties who had mild COVID-19 (a few samples of this study predate the infection). Cell type and time point are not known.

The table lists this clonotype with a few counts. The V gene is TRBV6-1, the J gene TRBJ1-6, with 9 bases aligning to TRBD1. The V gene's germline CDR1 is MNHNS and CDR2 SASEGT. The CDR3 sequence is 17 residues long. Trimming removed 6 bases from V and 7 bases from J; junction bases left unmatched: 13. CDR3 sequence reads: CASSALGQGRENSPLHF. CDR3 nucleotides: TGTGCCAGCAGCGCTTTGGGACAGGGAAGAGAAAATTCACCCCTCCACTTT.

The J gene is TRBJ1-4, the V gene TRBV5-1; no firm D call. The V end lost 4 bases, the J end lost 5 bases, and 12 bases lay between the germline ends. CDR3 length equals 14 residues. The germline V gene encodes CDR1 SGHRS and CDR2 YFSETQ. The CDR3 spells CASSPREGNEKLFF. The CDR3 DNA reads as TGCGCCAGCAGCCCTCGGGAAGGGAATGAAAAACTGTTTTTT.

The V gene is TRBV20-1, the J gene TRBJ1-5, with D possibly matching TRBD1 (5 bases). CDR3 size: 11 residues. Germline V gene sequence: CDR1 DFQATT, CDR2 SNEGSKA (reference sequence). V lost 1 base and J 9 bases, leaving 7 bases between the germline ends. CDR3 coding DNA: TGCAGTGCTAGAGGGGACGGGCCCCAGCATTTT. Its protein is CSARGDGPQHF.

This chain connects TRBV20-1 to TRBJ2-1, with D unresolved. CDR1 is DFQATT, CDR2 SNEGSKA, per germline (reference sequence). The CDR3 contains 15 residues. The V and J ends lost 1 base and 4 bases respectively, with 14 bases between them. The CDR3 DNA reads TGCAGTGCTAGAGCAGAGGCAGGAAGATACAATGAGCAGTTCTTC. Encoded protein: CSARAEAGRYNEQFF.

This clonotype was seen only a few times. V gene TRBV7-9 combines with J gene TRBJ2-5, with D uncertain. Trimming removed 5 bases at V and 0 bases at J, with 10 bases between. This CDR3 comprises 14 residues. The germline V gene has CDR1 SEHNR and CDR2 FQNEAQ (reference sequence). CDR3 protein: CASSPRGYQETQYF. CDR3 DNA: TGTGCCAGCAGCCCGAGAGGTTACCAAGAGACCCAGTACTTC.

As for this clonotype: One junction end disagrees with the germline gene, perhaps due to a read error. The chain uses TRBV7-9 and TRBJ1-1; 9 bases fit TRBD1. This CDR3 has 15 residues. CDR1 SEHNR and CDR2 FQNEAQ come from the germline V gene (reference sequence). CDR3 in DNA: TGTGCCAGCAGCTTACCGTCCTGGGGACAGGGCCAGTCGATCTTT. Protein: CASSLPSWGQGQSIF.

The rearrangement uses TRBV7-2 and TRBJ2-7, with TRBD2 identical over 8 bases. Germline CDR1 reads SGHTA; CDR2 reads FQGNSA. V gave up 5 bases and J gave up 0 bases; unmatched junction bases: 3. This CDR3 is 14 amino acids long. The CDR3 DNA is TGTGCCAGCAGCCCCAGCGGGGGCTCCTACGAGCAGTACGTC. Its translation: CASSPSGGSYEQYV.

This clonotype appeared a few times. The CDR3 region is CASSYIDEQFF. CDR3 sequence (DNA): TGTGCCAGCAGTTACATCGATGAGCAGTTCTTC. This chain links TRBV6-2 or TRBV6-3 with TRBJ2-1; D not certain. CDR3 size: 11 residues. V lost 2 bases and J 8 bases, leaving 4 bases between the germline ends. CDR1 is MNHEY, CDR2 SVGEGT, per germline.

This clonotype was seen a few times. V usage is TRBV7-3 and J usage is TRBJ2-3; D is undetermined. V was trimmed by 5 bases and J by 2 bases, leaving 14 bases between them. Germline CDR1 SGHTA, CDR2 FQGTGA. CDR3 size: 15 residues. CDR3 sequence reads: CASSLGIGVTDTQYF. The CDR3, as DNA: TGTGCCAGCAGCCTAGGGATAGGAGTCACAGATACGCAGTATTTT.